This T cell receptor beta chain was observed in a study of T cell repertoires in cytomegalovirus infection. Background on the study: Carrying CMV and the relevant HLA type showed in public TCR beta signatures. General study findings and limits: There were HLA-C-restricted CMV-specific TCR beta clonotypes dominating the ex vivo response. Cumulative frequency (of public TCR beta family members) identified carriers of CMV plus the relevant HLA.

This clonotype was found once. Its antigen is not identified. CDR1 and CDR2 (germline): MNHNY, SVGAGI (reference sequence). The CDR3 has 14 residues. Trimming left V 7 bases short and J 2 bases short, with 15 bases between. One entry per CDR3 protein results from TCRdb running MiXCR on the reads. The data show about 98,000 distinct CDR3 sequences, 15% to 20% seen once. Sequencing input: PBMCs. The V gene is TRBV6-6, the J gene TRBJ2-7, with D possibly TRBD1 on 5 matching bases. The TCR originated in a human donor in good health (CMV status not recorded). Some clones in this sample may be carry-over from other donors' samples. CDR3 sequence: CASTPAGSPYEQYF. The CDR3 coding sequence is TGTGCCAGCACCCCAGCAGGGTCCCCCTACGAGCAGTACTTC.